The sequence of this T cell receptor (beta chain) was determined in a study of monozygotic twins with inflammatory bowel disease. Points on this clonotype: As yet, its antigen is unknown.

Study outcomes and limitations: The study supported no single strong signal or clonotype linked to IBD. Twins with IBD had fewer clonotypes in common with others than healthy twins, particularly during disease activity.

TCRdb reworked the 5' RACE reads into one entry per CDR3 protein, no DNA. This sample's table reports about 160,000 distinct CDR3 sequences. The receptor was derived from a human donor with ulcerative colitis or Crohn's disease, or a healthy co-twin of an affected twin (not recorded which). The sequencing sample was made of blood.

CDR3 region: CSARLRQGLVMPQHF. The chain uses TRBV20-1 and TRBJ1-5; the D call from TCRdb, TRBD1, cannot be confirmed without DNA. This CDR3 comprises 15 residues. From germline, CDR1 is DFQATT and CDR2 SNEGSKA (reference sequence).